The rows below give T cell receptor beta chains drawn from one sample of a study of regulatory T cells in long-lasting Graves disease. TCRdb re-called the multiplex PCR reads with MiXCR, one entry per CDR3 protein. The data contain hundreds of thousands of distinct CDR3 sequences, less than 25% of them singletons. Source: peripheral blood mononuclear cells (PBMCs), taken when the disease was refractory, from a patient treated with antithyroid drugs. These TCRs come from a female donor with Graves disease. Each CDR3 is given with its conserved first and last residue. A row's size may be missing; if present it is once, few, many or a size class.

j_call	cdr3_length	v_call	clone_size	cdr3_aa
TRBJ1-2	15	TRBV24-1	NA	CATSDPGTGSYGYTF
TRBJ1-1	13	TRBV2	many	CASRERPNTEAFF
TRBJ2-7	13	TRBV13	NA	CASSLSPRYEQYF
TRBJ2-7	15	TRBV7-9	many	CASSLAAGYNYEQYF
TRBJ1-1	13	TRBV2	once	CASSGTEHTEAFF
TRBJ2-6	18	TRBV6-2/TRBV6-3	few	CASSWGLAGVPGANVLTF
TRBJ2-7	14	TRBV20-1	many	CSSSWEGTSYEQYF
TRBJ2-5	13	TRBV12-3/TRBV12-4	NA	CASKYREGVTQYF
TRBJ2-7	14	TRBV6-4	NA	CASSYVVGPYEQYF
TRBJ2-2	14	TRBV18	many	CASSPPRHTGELFF
TRBJ1-1	14	TRBV28	many	CASSLQLGSTEAFF
TRBJ2-2	16	TRBV7-6	many	CASSLGVGGRTGELFF